This TCR beta chain was captured in a study of T-cell memory formation after mild COVID-19. This clonotype was found a few times. TCRdb passed the 5' RACE reads through MiXCR, listing each CDR3 protein once. The table shows 89,000 or so distinct CDR3 sequences, with 10% to 15% occurring only once. The CDR3 runs to 17 residues. Trimming removed 1 base at V and 0 bases at J, with 16 bases between. Germline V gene sequence: CDR1 SGHVS, CDR2 FNYEAQ. This chain joins TRBV7-6 and TRBJ2-7; D is perhaps TRBD2 (5 bases). The sample comprised PBMCs or a T cell subset sorted from them (not recorded which). The receptor was isolated from a man aged 18-30 years who had mild COVID-19 (a few samples of this study predate the infection). Cell type and time point are not known. For the CDR3, the DNA is TGTGCCAGCAGCTTAGGGATGTGGGAGAGCCTCTCCTACGAGCAGTACTTC. Protein: CASSLGMWESLSYEQYF.